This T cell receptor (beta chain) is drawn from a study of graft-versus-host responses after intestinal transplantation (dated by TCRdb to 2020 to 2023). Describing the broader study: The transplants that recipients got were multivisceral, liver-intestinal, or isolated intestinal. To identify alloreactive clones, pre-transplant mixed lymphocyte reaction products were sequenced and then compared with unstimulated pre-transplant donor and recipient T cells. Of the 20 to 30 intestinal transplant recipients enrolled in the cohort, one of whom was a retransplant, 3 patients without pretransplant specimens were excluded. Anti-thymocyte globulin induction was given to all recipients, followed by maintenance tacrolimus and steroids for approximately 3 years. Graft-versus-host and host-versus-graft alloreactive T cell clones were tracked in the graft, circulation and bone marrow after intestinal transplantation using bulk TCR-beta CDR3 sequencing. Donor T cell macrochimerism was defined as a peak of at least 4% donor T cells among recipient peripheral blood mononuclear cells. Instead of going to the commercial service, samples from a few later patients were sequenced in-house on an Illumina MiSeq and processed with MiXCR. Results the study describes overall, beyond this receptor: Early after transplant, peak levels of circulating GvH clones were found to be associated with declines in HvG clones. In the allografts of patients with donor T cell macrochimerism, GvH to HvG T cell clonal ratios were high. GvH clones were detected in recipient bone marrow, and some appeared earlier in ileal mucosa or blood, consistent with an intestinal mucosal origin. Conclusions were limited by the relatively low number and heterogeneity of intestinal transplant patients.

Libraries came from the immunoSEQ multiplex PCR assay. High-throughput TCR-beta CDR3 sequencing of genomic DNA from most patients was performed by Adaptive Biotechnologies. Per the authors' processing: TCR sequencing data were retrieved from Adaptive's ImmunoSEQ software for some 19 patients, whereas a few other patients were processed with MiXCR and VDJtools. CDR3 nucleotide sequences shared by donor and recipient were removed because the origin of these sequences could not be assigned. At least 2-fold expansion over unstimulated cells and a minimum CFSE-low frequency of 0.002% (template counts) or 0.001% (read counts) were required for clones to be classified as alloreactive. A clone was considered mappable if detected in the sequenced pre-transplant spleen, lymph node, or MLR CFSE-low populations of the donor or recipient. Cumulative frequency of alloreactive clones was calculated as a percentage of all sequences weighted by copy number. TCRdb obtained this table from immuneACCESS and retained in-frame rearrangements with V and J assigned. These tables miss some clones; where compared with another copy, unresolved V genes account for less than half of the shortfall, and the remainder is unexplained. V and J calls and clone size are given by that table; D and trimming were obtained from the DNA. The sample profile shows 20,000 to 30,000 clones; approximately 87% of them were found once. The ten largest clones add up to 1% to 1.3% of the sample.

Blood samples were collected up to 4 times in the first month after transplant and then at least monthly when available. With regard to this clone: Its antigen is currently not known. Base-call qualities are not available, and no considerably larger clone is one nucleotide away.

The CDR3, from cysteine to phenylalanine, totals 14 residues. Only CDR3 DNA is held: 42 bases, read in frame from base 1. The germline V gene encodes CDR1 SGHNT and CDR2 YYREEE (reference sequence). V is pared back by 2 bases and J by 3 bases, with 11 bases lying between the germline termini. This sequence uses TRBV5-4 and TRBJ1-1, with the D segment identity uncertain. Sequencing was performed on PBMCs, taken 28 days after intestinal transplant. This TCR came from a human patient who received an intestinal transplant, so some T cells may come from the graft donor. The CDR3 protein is CASSFKRVDTEAFF. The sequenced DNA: TGTGCCAGCAGCTTCAAGAGGGTGGACACTGAAGCTTTCTTT.